Below are 32 T cell receptor beta chains sequenced from a single sample in a study of radiotherapy plus CTLA-4 blockade in lung cancer. The protocol was immunoSEQ multiplex PCR, while the TCRdb copy is restricted to in-frame clones and leaves out a portion. The sample consists of tens of thousands of clones, 79% of them appearing once. The sequences come from peripheral blood, collected from a patient treated with radiotherapy plus ipilimumab. The receptors were gathered from a human donor with non-small cell lung cancer who had a complete response to radiotherapy plus ipilimumab.

The chain uses TRBV18 and TRBJ1-5; a possible D gene is TRBD1 (5 bases). Germline loops: CDR1 KGHSH, CDR2 LQKENI. V was pared by 0 bases and J by 7 bases, with 16 bases between. This CDR3 spans 16 amino acids. The CDR3 nucleotides are TGTGCCAGCTCACCACCTGGGGCAGGGCAAGGGCAGCCCCAGCATTTT. Translation gives CASSPPGAGQGQPQHF.

The chain combines TRBV5-1 with TRBJ1-5; no clear D. The CDR3 has 13 amino acids. Germline CDR1 is SGHRS and CDR2 is YFSETQ. Between the trimmed V and J ends, which lost 0 bases and 4 bases, there was a span of 5 bases. In nucleotides, the CDR3 is TGCGCCAGCAGCTTGGACGGGAATCAGCCCCAGCATTTT. It codes for CASSLDGNQPQHF. The full variable domain, in which reference TRBV5-1 and TRBJ1-5 provide the parts outside the CDR3, is KAGVTQTPRYLIKTRGQQVTLSCSPISGHRSVSWYQQTPGQGLQFLFEYFSETQRNKGNFPGRFSGRQFSNSRSEMNVSTLELGDSALYLCASSLDGNQPQHFGDGTRLSIL.

CDR3 bases: TGTGCCAGCAGTGAATTTTTACAGGCTGACACCGGGGAGCTGTTTTTT. Protein product: CASSEFLQADTGELFF. The chain joins TRBV2 to TRBJ2-2, with D possibly being TRBD1 (5 bases). Germline V gene sequence: CDR1 SNHLY, CDR2 FYNNEI. The germline V and J ends were trimmed by 2 bases and 3 bases, with 13 bases remaining between them. This CDR3 has 16 residues.

With regard to this clone: Sequence at one end of the junction differs from germline and may be a read error. This chain uses TRBV4-3 with TRBJ2-2; no clear D gene. The germline gives CDR1 LGHNA, CDR2 YSLEER. CDR3 length equals 15 residues. CDR3 sequence reads: CASSQDYTKTGELFF. The CDR3, as DNA: TGCGCCAGCAGCCAAGATTACACGAAAACCGGGGAGCTGTTTTTT.

J is TRBJ1-3 and V is TRBV19; TRBD1 matches at 10 bases. Trimming cost V 4 bases and J 2 bases; bases outside gene matches: 2. Germline V gene lookup returns CDR1 LNHDA and CDR2 SQIVND (reference sequence). This CDR3 has 15 amino acids. CDR3 protein: CASSTDRGPGNTIYF. CDR3 DNA sequence: TGTGCCAGTAGTACCGACAGGGGGCCTGGAAACACCATATATTTT.

The CDR3 spells CASSGAGLRDDEQFF. As DNA, the CDR3 is TGTGCCAGCAGTGGGGCGGGACTCCGTGATGATGAGCAGTTCTTC. The gene calls are TRBV6-6 and TRBJ2-1; a possible D gene is TRBD2 (6 bases). V was pared by 5 bases and J by 8 bases, with 19 bases between. The CDR3 has 15 residues. The germline CDR1 and CDR2 sequences are MNHNY and SVGAGI (reference sequence).

The CDR3 protein is CASSRQGDEPLHF. CDR3 nucleotide sequence: TGCGCCAGCAGCCGACAGGGGGATGAGCCCCTCCACTTT. The rearrangement joins TRBV5-1 to TRBJ1-6; 9 bases are a match to TRBD1. V shed 4 bases, J shed 13 bases, and the junction held 6 bases outside the gene matches. Germline CDR1 and CDR2: SGHRS and YFSETQ. This CDR3 is 13 amino acids long.

The chain uses TRBV19 and TRBJ1-4; 10 positions agree with TRBD1. Germline assignment: CDR1 LNHDA and CDR2 SQIVND (reference sequence). V lost 7 bases and J lost 0; bases outside the gene matches: 8. CDR3 length equals 17 residues. CDR3 residues: CASTTRGTGATNEKLFF. DNA of the CDR3: TGTGCCAGTACTACTCGGGGGACAGGGGCAACTAATGAAAAACTGTTTTTT.

V is TRBV7-2 and J is TRBJ2-7, with a possible D match to TRBD1 (5 bases). V was pared by 5 bases and J by 5 bases, with 19 bases between. The CDR3 has 15 amino acids. Germline CDR1 reads SGHTA; CDR2 reads FQGNSA. The CDR3 spells CASSTPGSEQDEQYF. The DNA for the CDR3 is TGTGCCAGCAGCACTCCGGGCTCCGAACAGGACGAGCAGTACTTC.

The rearrangement uses TRBV19 and TRBJ1-1; D is possibly TRBD1 (5 bases). V lost 7 bases to trimming and J lost 5 bases, with 23 bases between them. The CDR3 loop spans 16 amino acids. Germline values: CDR1 LNHDA, CDR2 SQIVND (reference sequence). CDR3 amino acids: CASTTFRAREGTEAFF. CDR3 bases: TGTGCCAGTACCACCTTCCGCGCCCGGGAGGGGACTGAAGCTTTCTTT.

For this clone: A junction boundary mismatches the germline segment, possibly from a read error. In DNA form, the CDR3 reads TGTGCCAGTAGTATGGGGTACGATGGACATTCGTTT. Residues: CASSMGYDGHSF. V and J are TRBV19 and TRBJ1-3; perhaps TRBD1 as D (5 bases). This CDR3 region has 12 residues. Germline V gene data show CDR1 as LNHDA and CDR2 as SQIVND (reference sequence).

This clone was seen a single time. In DNA form, the CDR3 reads TGTGCCAGCAGCCCAGGGGCAGGAAATCAGCCCCAGCATTTT. Protein: CASSPGAGNQPQHF. This chain uses TRBV5-8 with TRBJ1-5; maybe TRBD1 (6 bases). Trimming shortened V by 4 bases and J by 4 bases, and 12 bases separated the two germline ends. The germline CDR1 and CDR2 sequences are SGHTS and YDEGEE. The CDR3 contains 14 residues.

V and J are TRBV5-1 and TRBJ2-2; D possibly corresponds to TRBD2 (6 bases). This CDR3 contains 12 residues. Germline CDR1 is SGHRS and CDR2 is YFSETQ. With 9 bases removed from V and 6 bases from J, the gap between germline ends came to 12 bases. The CDR3 region is CATGQRAGELFF. CDR3 in DNA: TGCGCCACAGGGCAGCGGGCCGGGGAGCTGTTTTTT. Full variable domain (missing parts from reference TRBV5-1 and TRBJ2-2): KAGVTQTPRYLIKTRGQQVTLSCSPISGHRSVSWYQQTPGQGLQFLFEYFSETQRNKGNFPGRFSGRQFSNSRSEMNVSTLELGDSALYLCATGQRAGELFFGEGSRLTVL.

This clone was detected a few times. This rearrangement joins TRBV7-9 to TRBJ2-2; D might be TRBD1 (6 bases). This CDR3 region has 16 residues. The germline V and J ends were trimmed by 2 bases and 0 bases, with 10 bases remaining between them. Looked up from germline, CDR1 is SEHNR and CDR2 is FQNEAQ (reference sequence). The CDR3 nucleotides are TGTGCCAGCAGCTTAAGGACAGCGGCGAACACCGGGGAGCTGTTTTTT. Protein product: CASSLRTAANTGELFF.

This chain connects TRBV19 to TRBJ1-5; 7 nucleotides line up with TRBD1. J was trimmed by 0 bases and V by 5 bases; bases with no gene match: 1. This CDR3 is built from 14 residues. CDR1 LNHDA and CDR2 SQIVND come from the germline V gene (reference sequence). Here the CDR3 DNA reads TGTGCCAGTAGTCAGGGGGGTAGCAATCAGCCCCAGCATTTT. As protein: CASSQGGSNQPQHF. Complete variable domain (other parts from reference TRBV19 and TRBJ1-5): DGGITQSPKYLFRKEGQNVTLSCEQNLNHDAMYWYRQDPGQGLRLIYYSQIVNDFQKGDIAEGYSVSREKKESFPLTVTSAQKNPTAFYLCASSQGGSNQPQHFGDGTRLSIL.

This clone was recorded only once. The chain combines TRBV27 with TRBJ2-6; D gene ambiguous. CDR3 length: 16 residues. The ends were cut back, 6 bases at V and 0 bases at J, with 12 bases in the middle. The germline gives CDR1 MNHEY, CDR2 SMNVEV (reference sequence). The CDR3 sequence: CASRPTRSSGANVLTF. The CDR3 DNA follows: TGTGCCAGCAGGCCAACTCGGAGCTCTGGGGCCAACGTCCTGACTTTC.

This chain joins TRBV7-2 and TRBJ2-5; TRBD1 matches at 7 bases. The CDR3 loop spans 14 amino acids. V lost 1 base, J lost 6 bases, and 5 bases stayed unmatched. The germline gives CDR1 SGHTA, CDR2 FQGNSA. CDR3 coding DNA: TGTGCCAGCAGCTTAGAGACAGGGTGGAAGACCCAGTACTTC. This sequence encodes CASSLETGWKTQYF.

The CDR3 reads CASSLERLAGGPRDEQYV. The DNA for the CDR3 is TGTGCCAGCAGCTTAGAGAGGCTAGCGGGAGGGCCTAGAGACGAGCAGTACGTC. The rearrangement uses TRBV7-8 and TRBJ2-7; 12 bases align to TRBD2. The CDR3 covers 18 residues. V gave up 1 base and J gave up 5 bases; unmatched junction bases: 12. Looked up from germline, CDR1 is SGHVS and CDR2 is FQNEAQ.

The chain joins TRBV11-2 to TRBJ2-5; 8 bases map to TRBD2. Trimming removed 6 bases from V and 9 bases from J; junction bases left unmatched: 12. This CDR3 is 14 amino acids long. Germline assignment: CDR1 SGHAT and CDR2 FQNNGV. CDR3 protein: CASSSAGAPEAQYF. DNA of the CDR3: TGTGCCAGCAGTTCAGCGGGGGCCCCGGAGGCCCAGTACTTC.

The chain combines TRBV11-2 with TRBJ1-1, with 8 bases that match TRBD1. The CDR3 is 15 amino acids. CDR1 SGHAT and CDR2 FQNNGV come from the germline V gene. J lost 6 bases, V lost 3 bases, and 9 bases had no gene match. CDR3 protein: CASSFLTGGTSEAFF. In DNA form, the CDR3 reads TGTGCCAGCAGCTTCCTCACAGGGGGAACATCTGAAGCTTTCTTT.

CDR3 in amino acids: CASRTGLGYGYTF. The DNA for the CDR3 is TGTGCCAGCAGGACAGGGCTTGGGTATGGCTACACCTTC. The chain carries TRBV28 and TRBJ1-2, with 7 positions matching TRBD1. The germline CDR1 and CDR2 sequences are MDHEN and SYDVKM. CDR3 length: 13 residues. V shed 6 bases, J shed 5 bases, and the junction held 6 bases outside the gene matches.

The chain has TRBV27 and TRBJ2-5; 11 nucleotides align to TRBD2. The V and J ends lost 6 bases and 5 bases, in that order; junction bases with no gene match: 2. This CDR3 region has 13 residues. Germline assignment: CDR1 MNHEY and CDR2 SMNVEV (reference sequence). The CDR3 sequence is CASRTSGTETQYF. As DNA, the CDR3 is TGTGCCAGCAGGACTAGCGGGACTGAGACCCAGTACTTC.

In this sample, this clone turned up a few times. This chain joins TRBV30 and TRBJ1-1; D remains unclear. CDR3 length equals 14 residues. Germline loops: CDR1 GTSNPN, CDR2 SVGIG (reference sequence). Trimming cost V 2 bases and J 1 base, with 11 bases left between them. The CDR3 DNA reads as TGTGCCTGGAGTCGAACTAACGGGAACACTGAAGCTTTCTTT. Its protein is CAWSRTNGNTEAFF.

The chain links TRBV14 to TRBJ2-7; D gene unclear. Looked up from germline, CDR1 is SGHDN and CDR2 is FVKESK. CDR3 length equals 13 residues. V lost 4 bases, J lost 7 bases, and 14 bases lay in between. CDR3 in DNA: TGTGCCAGCAGCCCCCCAGCGAAAACAGAGCAGTACTTC. As protein: CASSPPAKTEQYF. The complete variable domain, with remaining parts taken from reference TRBV14 and TRBJ2-7, reads EAGVTQFPSHSVIEKGQTVTLRCDPISGHDNLYWYRRVMGKEIKFLLHFVKESKQDESGMPNNRFLAERTGGTYSTLKVQPAELEDSGVYFCASSPPAKTEQYFGPGTRLTVT.

The chain uses TRBV4-1 and TRBJ1-5, with TRBD1 matching 9 bases. The CDR3 has 17 residues. Germline V gene lookup returns CDR1 MGHRA and CDR2 YSYEKL. V lost 0 bases and J lost 3; bases outside the gene matches: 6. CDR3 residues: CASSQDGDRAYNQPQHF. The CDR3 bases are TGCGCCAGCAGCCAAGATGGGGACAGGGCCTACAATCAGCCCCAGCATTTT.

This chain connects TRBV10-3 to TRBJ2-4; D gene ambiguous. This CDR3 has 12 residues. V lost 3 bases and J 5 bases, leaving 5 bases between the germline ends. CDR1 and CDR2 from the germline V gene are ENHRY and SYGVKD. CDR3 sequence (DNA): TGTGCCATCAGTGATGCGGAAAACATTCAGTACTTC. Translation gives CAISDAENIQYF.

The chain joins TRBV19 to TRBJ1-5, with TRBD1 matching over 8 bases. V lost 7 bases to trimming and J lost 3 bases; unmatched junction nucleotides: 5. Germline CDR1 is LNHDA and CDR2 is SQIVND (reference sequence). CDR3 length equals 14 residues. CDR3 DNA: TGTGCCAGTATCTTGACAGGGGTCAATCAGCCCCAGCATTTT. As protein: CASILTGVNQPQHF.

The rearrangement joins TRBV7-6 to TRBJ1-2, with D maybe TRBD1 (6 bases). V lost 4 bases and J lost 6, with 12 bases in between. The CDR3 runs to 13 residues. The germline CDR1 and CDR2 sequences are SGHVS and FNYEAQ. The CDR3 DNA follows: TGTGCCAGCAGCTCAACAGGGTTTGATGGCTACACCTTC. This sequence encodes CASSSTGFDGYTF.

The J gene is TRBJ2-7, the V gene TRBV7-9, with D perhaps TRBD2 (5 bases). V lost 5 bases and J lost 4, with 9 bases in between. This CDR3 contains 12 residues. CDR1 and CDR2 (germline): SEHNR, FQNEAQ (reference sequence). CDR3 bases: TGTGCCAGCAGCGGTACGGGGTACGAGCAGTACTTC. This encodes CASSGTGYEQYF.

The genes are TRBV7-2 and TRBJ2-5; 10 nucleotides agree with TRBD2. CDR1 is SGHTA and CDR2 is FQGNSA in the germline V gene. The CDR3 sequence is 16 residues long. The junction had 11 bases not matched to a gene; V was cut back by 5 bases and J by 5 bases. CDR3 region: CASSPGKRGGRETQYF. Written as DNA, the CDR3 is TGTGCCAGCAGCCCTGGGAAGCGGGGGGGCCGGGAGACCCAGTACTTC.

V usage is TRBV30 and J usage is TRBJ1-6, with D possibly TRBD1 on 5 matching bases. The CDR3 is 13 residues long. Germline CDR1 and CDR2: GTSNPN and SVGIG (reference sequence). V lost 2 bases and J 7 bases, leaving 9 bases between the germline ends. The DNA of the CDR3 is TGTGCCTGGAGTCGGGACTCCAATTCACCCCTCCACTTT. Translation gives CAWSRDSNSPLHF. Full variable domain (rest looked up from reference TRBV30 and TRBJ1-6): SQTIHQWPATLVQPVGSPLSLECTVEGTSNPNLYWYRQAAGRGLQLLFYSVGIGQISSEVPQNLSASRPQDRQFILSSKKLLLSDSGFYLCAWSRDSNSPLHFGNGTRLTVT.

The V gene is TRBV9, the J gene TRBJ2-1; TRBD2 agrees at 12 bases. V lost 0 bases, J lost 6 bases, and 7 bases stayed unmatched. Germline lookup yields CDR1 SGDLS and CDR2 YYNGEE. The CDR3 runs to 17 residues. In nucleotides, the CDR3 is TGTGCCAGCAGCGTAGTAGGGGCTAGCGGGAGGGTCAATGAGCAGTTCTTC. Encoded protein: CASSVVGASGRVNEQFF. Full variable domain (rest looked up from reference TRBV9 and TRBJ2-1): DSGVTQTPKHLITATGQRVTLRCSPRSGDLSVYWYQQSLDQGLQFLIQYYNGEERAKGNILERFSAQQFPDLHSELNLSSLELGDSALYFCASSVVGASGRVNEQFFGPGTRLTVL.